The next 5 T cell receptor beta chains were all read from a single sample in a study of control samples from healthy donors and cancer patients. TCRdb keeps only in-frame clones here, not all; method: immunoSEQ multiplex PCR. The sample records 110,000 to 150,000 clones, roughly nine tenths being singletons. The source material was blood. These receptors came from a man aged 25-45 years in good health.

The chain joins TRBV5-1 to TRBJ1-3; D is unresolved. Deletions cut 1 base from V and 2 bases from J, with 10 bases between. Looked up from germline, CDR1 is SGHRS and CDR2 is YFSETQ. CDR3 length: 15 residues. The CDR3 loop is CASSLYPEPGNTIYF. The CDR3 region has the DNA TGCGCCAGCAGCTTGTATCCAGAACCTGGAAACACCATATATTTT.

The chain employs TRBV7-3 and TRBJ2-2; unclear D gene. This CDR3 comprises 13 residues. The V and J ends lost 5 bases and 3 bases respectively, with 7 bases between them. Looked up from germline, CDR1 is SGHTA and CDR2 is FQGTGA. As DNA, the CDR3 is TGTGCCAGCAGCCAGATAGACACCGGGGAGCTGTTTTTT. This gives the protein CASSQIDTGELFF.

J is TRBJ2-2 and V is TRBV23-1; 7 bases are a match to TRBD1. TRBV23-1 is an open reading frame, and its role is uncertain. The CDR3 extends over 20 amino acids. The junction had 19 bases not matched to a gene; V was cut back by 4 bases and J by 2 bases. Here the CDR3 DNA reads TGCGCCAGCAGTCCCCTCCGGTCCCTCCACACAGGGGTAAACACCGGGGAGCTGTTTTTT. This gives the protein CASSPLRSLHTGVNTGELFF.

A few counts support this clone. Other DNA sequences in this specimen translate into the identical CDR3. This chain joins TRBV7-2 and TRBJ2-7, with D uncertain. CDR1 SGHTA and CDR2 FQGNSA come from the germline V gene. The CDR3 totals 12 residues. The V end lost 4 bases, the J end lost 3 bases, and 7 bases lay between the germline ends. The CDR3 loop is CASSSTRYEQYF. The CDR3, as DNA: TGTGCCAGCAGCTCAACTCGCTACGAGCAGTACTTC.

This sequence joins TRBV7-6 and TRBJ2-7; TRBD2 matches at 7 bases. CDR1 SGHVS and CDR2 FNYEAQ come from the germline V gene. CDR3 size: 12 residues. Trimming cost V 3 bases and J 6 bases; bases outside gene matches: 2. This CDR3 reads CASSLGGGEQYF. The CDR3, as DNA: TGTGCCAGCAGCTTGGGGGGGGGCGAGCAGTACTTC.